This T cell receptor (beta chain) was observed in a study of early T cells in non-severe SARS-CoV-2 infection. The CDR3 loop spans 13 amino acids. Looked up from germline, CDR1 is LGHNA and CDR2 is YNFKEQ. Between the trimmed V and J ends, which lost 0 bases and 4 bases, there was a span of 6 bases. Regarding this clonotype: Its specificity is not known.

Individual cDNA molecules received unique molecular identifiers during library preparation. MiXCR, applied by TCRdb to the 5' RACE reads, yields one record per CDR3 protein. The sample lists 20,000 to 25,000 distinct CDR3 sequences; roughly 4.5% were seen once. Overall study results and limits: Missing private and CD4 specificities, VDJdb matching favored anti-spike CD8 responses.

This clonotype was obtained from an adult who was a healthcare worker with PCR-confirmed SARS-CoV-2 infection or an uninfected control (not recorded which). The source material was whole blood. The J gene is TRBJ1-1, the V gene TRBV4-2; no definite D call. For the CDR3, the DNA is TGTGCCAGCAGCCAAGACCCGAGCACTGAAGCTTTCTTT. This sequence encodes CASSQDPSTEAFF.